The following is a T cell receptor beta chain sequence with its context. Its antigen is not known. Other nucleotide sequences in the sample specify the same CDR3. The length of the CDR3 is 15 residues. Germline assignment: CDR1 SGDLS and CDR2 YYNGEE. The V gene lost 0 bases and the J gene lost 2 bases, with 11 bases spanning the gap. Sequencing targeted expressed TCRB transcripts, as all isolated RNA had been reverse transcribed. TCRdb keeps only in-frame clones here, not all; method: immunoSEQ multiplex PCR. The sample consists of over 200,000 clones, about a tenth of them appearing once. The data are from a study of beta chain features in type 1 diabetes. Across the whole study: All of the samples together had some 110 million sorted cells examined. Study-wide results and caveats: Possible PCR preference for shorter templates applied equally to patients and controls. Fewer junction insertions and more nucleotide deletions appeared in type 1 diabetes patients. Moderately but significantly shorter TCRB CDR3s were found in Type 1 diabetes patients in all four CD4+ subsets.

The chain employs TRBV9 and TRBJ1-1, with D perhaps TRBD1 (5 bases). The source material was naive CD4+ T cells from blood. The TCR comes from a young man with type 1 diabetes. The CDR3 loop reads CASSVEAGLNTEAFF. The CDR3 DNA is TGTGCCAGCAGCGTAGAGGCAGGGCTTAACACTGAAGCTTTCTTT. Full variable domain (missing parts from reference TRBV9 and TRBJ1-1): DSGVTQTPKHLITATGQRVTLRCSPRSGDLSVYWYQQSLDQGLQFLIQYYNGEERAKGNILERFSAQQFPDLHSELNLSSLELGDSALYFCASSVEAGLNTEAFFGQGTRLTVV.